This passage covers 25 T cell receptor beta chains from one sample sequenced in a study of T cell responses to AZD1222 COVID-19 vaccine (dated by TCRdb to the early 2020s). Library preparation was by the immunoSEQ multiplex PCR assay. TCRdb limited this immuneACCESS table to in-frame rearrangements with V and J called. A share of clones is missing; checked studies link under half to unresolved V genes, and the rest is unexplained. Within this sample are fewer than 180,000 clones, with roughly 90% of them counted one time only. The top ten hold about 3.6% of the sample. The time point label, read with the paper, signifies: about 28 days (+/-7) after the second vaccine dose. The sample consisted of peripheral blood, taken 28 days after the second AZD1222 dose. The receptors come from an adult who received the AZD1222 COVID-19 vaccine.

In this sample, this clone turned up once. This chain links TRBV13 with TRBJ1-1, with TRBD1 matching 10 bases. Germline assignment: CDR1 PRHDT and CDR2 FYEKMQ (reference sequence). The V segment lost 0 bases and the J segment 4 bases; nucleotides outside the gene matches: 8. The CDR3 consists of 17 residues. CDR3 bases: TGTGCCAGCAGCTTAGGCGGGGGGACAGGGGTTTTCACTGAAGCTTTCTTT. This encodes CASSLGGGTGVFTEAFF.

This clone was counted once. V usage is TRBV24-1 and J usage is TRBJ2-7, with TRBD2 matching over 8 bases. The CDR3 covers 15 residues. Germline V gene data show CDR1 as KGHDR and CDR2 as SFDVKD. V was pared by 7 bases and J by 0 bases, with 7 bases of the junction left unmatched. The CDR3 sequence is CATSGLAGGSYEQYF. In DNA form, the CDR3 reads TGTGCCACCAGCGGCTTGGCGGGAGGCTCCTACGAGCAGTACTTC.

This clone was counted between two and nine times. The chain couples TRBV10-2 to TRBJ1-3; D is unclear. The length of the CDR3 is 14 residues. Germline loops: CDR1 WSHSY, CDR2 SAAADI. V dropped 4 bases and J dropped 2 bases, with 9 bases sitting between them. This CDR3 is CASSVDGPGNTIYF. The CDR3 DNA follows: TGCGCCAGCAGTGTCGACGGACCTGGAAACACCATATATTTT.

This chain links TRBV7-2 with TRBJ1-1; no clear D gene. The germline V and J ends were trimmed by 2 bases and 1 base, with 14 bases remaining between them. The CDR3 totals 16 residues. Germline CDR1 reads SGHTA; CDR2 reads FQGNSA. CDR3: CASSLYVTHENTEAFF. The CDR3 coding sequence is TGTGCCAGCAGCTTATATGTGACGCATGAGAACACTGAAGCTTTCTTT. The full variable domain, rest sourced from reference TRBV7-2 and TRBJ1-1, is GAGVSQSPSNKVTEKGKDVELRCDPISGHTALYWYRQSLGQGLEFLIYFQGNSAPDKSGLPSDRFSAERTGGSVSTLTIQRTQQEDSAVYLCASSLYVTHENTEAFFGQGTRLTVV.

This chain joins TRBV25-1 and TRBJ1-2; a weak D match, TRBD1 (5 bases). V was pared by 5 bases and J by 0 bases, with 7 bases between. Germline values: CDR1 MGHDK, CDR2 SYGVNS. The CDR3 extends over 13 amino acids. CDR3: CASSRTPNYGYTF. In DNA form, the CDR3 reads TGTGCCAGCAGTCGGACACCTAACTATGGCTACACCTTC.

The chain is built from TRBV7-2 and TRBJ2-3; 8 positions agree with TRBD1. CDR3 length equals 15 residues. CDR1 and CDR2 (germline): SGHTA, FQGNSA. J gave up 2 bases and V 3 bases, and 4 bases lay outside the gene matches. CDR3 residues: CASSLDREITDTQYF. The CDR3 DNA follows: TGTGCCAGCAGCTTGGACAGGGAAATCACAGATACGCAGTATTTT.

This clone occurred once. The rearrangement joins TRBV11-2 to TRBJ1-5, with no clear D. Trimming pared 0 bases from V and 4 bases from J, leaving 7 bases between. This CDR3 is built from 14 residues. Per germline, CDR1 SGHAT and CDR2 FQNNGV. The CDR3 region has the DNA TGTGCCAGCAGCTTAGAAGGGCGGAATCAGCCCCAGCATTTT. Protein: CASSLEGRNQPQHF.

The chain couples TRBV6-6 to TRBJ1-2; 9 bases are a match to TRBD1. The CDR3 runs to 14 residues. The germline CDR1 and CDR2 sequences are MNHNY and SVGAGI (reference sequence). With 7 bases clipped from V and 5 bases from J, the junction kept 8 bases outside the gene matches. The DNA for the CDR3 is TGTGCCAGCACCCCGGGGGACAGGGTTTATGGCTACACCTTC. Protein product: CASTPGDRVYGYTF.

CDR3 sequence reads: CASSQSQRGGYEQYF. CDR3 DNA: TGCGCCAGCAGCCAATCTCAGCGGGGGGGGTACGAGCAGTACTTC. The chain recombines TRBV4-1 with TRBJ2-7; TRBD2 matches at 10 bases. The V segment lost 2 bases and the J segment 4 bases; nucleotides outside the gene matches: 5. In germline, CDR1 is MGHRA, CDR2 YSYEKL. The CDR3 runs 15 residues.

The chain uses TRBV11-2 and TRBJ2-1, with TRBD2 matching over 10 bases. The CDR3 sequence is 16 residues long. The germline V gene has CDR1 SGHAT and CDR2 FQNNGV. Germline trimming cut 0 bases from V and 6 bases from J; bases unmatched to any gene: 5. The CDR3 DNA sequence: TGTGCCAGCAGCTTAGAACCAGCGGGAGGGTCCAATGAGCAGTTCTTC. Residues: CASSLEPAGGSNEQFF.

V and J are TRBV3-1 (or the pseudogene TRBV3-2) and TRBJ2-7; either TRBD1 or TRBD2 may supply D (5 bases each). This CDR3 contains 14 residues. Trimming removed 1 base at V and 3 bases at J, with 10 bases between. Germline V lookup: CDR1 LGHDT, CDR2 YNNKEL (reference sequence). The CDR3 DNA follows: TGTGCCAGCAGCCAAGTTTGGGACCTCTACGAGCAGTACTTC. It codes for CASSQVWDLYEQYF.

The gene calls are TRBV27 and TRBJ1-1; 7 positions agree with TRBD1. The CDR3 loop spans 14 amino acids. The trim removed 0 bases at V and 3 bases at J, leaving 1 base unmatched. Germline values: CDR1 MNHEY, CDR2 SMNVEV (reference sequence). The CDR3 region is CASSLSGQYTEAFF. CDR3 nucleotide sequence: TGTGCCAGCAGTTTATCGGGACAGTACACTGAAGCTTTCTTT.

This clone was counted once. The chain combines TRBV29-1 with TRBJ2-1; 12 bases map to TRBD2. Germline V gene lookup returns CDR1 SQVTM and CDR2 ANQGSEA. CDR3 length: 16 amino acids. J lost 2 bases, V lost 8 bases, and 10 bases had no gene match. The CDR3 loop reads CSILQLAGGPYNEQFF. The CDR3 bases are TGCAGCATTCTCCAACTAGCGGGAGGACCCTACAATGAGCAGTTCTTC.

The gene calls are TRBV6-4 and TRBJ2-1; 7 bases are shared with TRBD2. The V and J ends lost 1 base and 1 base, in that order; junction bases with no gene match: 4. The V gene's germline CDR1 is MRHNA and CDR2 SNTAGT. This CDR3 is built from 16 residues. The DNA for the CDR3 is TGTGCCAGCAGTGACTGGGCGGGAGCGTCCTACAATGAGCAGTTCTTC. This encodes CASSDWAGASYNEQFF.

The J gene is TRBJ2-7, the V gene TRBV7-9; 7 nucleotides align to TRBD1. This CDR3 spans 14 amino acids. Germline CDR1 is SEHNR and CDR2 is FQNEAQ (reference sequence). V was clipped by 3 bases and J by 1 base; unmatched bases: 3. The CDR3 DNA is TGTGCCAGCAGCTTTTGGGACAGATCCTACGAGCAGTACTTC. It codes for CASSFWDRSYEQYF.

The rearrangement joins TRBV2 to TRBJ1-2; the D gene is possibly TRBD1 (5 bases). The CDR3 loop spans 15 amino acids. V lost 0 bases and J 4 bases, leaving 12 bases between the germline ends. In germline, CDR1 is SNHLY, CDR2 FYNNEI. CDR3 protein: CASSEARQGVYGYTF. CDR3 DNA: TGTGCCAGCAGTGAAGCGCGCCAGGGCGTCTATGGCTACACCTTC.

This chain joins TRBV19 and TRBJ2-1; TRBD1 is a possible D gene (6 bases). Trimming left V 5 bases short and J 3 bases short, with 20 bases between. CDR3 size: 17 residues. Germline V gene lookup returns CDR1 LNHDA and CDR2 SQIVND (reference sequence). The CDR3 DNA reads TGTGCCAGTAGTTGGGGTACAGGGAAGGTCCTCTACAATGAGCAGTTCTTC. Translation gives CASSWGTGKVLYNEQFF.

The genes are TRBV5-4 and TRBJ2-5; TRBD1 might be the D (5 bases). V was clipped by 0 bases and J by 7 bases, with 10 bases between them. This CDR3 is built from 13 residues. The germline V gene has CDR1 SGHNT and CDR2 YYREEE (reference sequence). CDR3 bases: TGTGCCAGCAGCTTGGGTACAGGCGGGACCCAGTACTTC. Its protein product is CASSLGTGGTQYF.

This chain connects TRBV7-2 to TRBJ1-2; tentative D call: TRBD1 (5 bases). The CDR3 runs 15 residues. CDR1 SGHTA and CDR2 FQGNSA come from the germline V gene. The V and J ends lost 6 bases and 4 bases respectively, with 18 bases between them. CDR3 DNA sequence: TGTGCCAGCAGTCCTCCCGGGACGGCCGGCTATGGCTACACCTTC. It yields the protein CASSPPGTAGYGYTF.

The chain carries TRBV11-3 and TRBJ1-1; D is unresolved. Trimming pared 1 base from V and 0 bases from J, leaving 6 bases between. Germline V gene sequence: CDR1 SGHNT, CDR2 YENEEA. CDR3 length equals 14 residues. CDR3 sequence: CASSLAFLNTEAFF. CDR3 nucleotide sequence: TGTGCCAGCAGCTTAGCATTCTTGAACACTGAAGCTTTCTTT.

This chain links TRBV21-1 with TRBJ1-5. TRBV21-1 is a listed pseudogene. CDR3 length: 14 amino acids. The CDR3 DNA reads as TGTGCCAGCAGCAAAAATTGGAGGATCCAGCCCCAGCATTTT. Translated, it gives CASSKNWRIQPQHF.

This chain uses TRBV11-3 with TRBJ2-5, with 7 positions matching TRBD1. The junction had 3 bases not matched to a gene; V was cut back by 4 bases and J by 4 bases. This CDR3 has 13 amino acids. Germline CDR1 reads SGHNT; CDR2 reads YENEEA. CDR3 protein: CASSSTGIETQYF. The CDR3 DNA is TGTGCCAGCAGCTCGACAGGGATAGAGACCCAGTACTTC.

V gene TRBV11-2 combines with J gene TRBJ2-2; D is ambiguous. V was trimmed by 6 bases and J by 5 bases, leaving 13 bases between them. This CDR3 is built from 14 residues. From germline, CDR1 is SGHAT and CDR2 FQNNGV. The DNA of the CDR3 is TGTGCCAGCAGGCCGAGAAGGGATACCGGGGAGCTGTTTTTT. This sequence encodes CASRPRRDTGELFF.

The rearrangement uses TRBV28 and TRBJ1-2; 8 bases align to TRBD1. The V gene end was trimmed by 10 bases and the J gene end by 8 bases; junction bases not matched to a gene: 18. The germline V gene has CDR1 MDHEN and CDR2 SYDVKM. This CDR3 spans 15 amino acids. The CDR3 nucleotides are TGTGCCATCGCTCCTCAGGGGGCTGGTATTGAGGGCTACACCTTC. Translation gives CAIAPQGAGIEGYTF.

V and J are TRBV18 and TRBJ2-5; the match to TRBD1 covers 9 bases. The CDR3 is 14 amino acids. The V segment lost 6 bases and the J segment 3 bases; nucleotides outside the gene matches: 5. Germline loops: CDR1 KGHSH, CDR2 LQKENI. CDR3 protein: CASSRRDREETQYF. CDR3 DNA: TGTGCCAGCTCCCGCCGGGACAGGGAAGAGACCCAGTACTTC.